The T cell receptor beta chain described here comes from a study of OX40 agonist ivuxolimab in advanced cancers. The method was immunoSEQ multiplex PCR; TCRdb's version includes in-frame clones alone and lacks a portion of them. This table has 65,000 to 95,000 clones, 84% appearing once. Systemic immunosuppression or a history of autoimmune disease excluded patients. Study-wide results and limits: Among patients with partial responses at 0.1-3.0 mg/kg, clonal expansion was among the lowest.

Regarding this clone: The target antigen is unknown.

The TCR sequence derives from an adult with an advanced solid tumor such as melanoma, head and neck, liver or kidney cancer. The source was CD4+ or CD8+ T cells sorted from blood, collected in a trial of the OX40 agonist ivuxolimab.

The CDR3 loop is CASSQERYQPQHF. The CDR3 DNA reads as TGTGCCAGCAGCCAGGAAAGGTATCAGCCCCAGCATTTT. The V call is TRBV14, the J call TRBJ1-5; D remains unclear. The V end was cut by 3 bases, the J end by 5 bases, with 8 bases between. Germline lookup yields CDR1 SGHDN and CDR2 FVKESK. CDR3 length equals 13 residues. The full variable domain, rest sourced from reference TRBV14 and TRBJ1-5, is EAGVTQFPSHSVIEKGQTVTLRCDPISGHDNLYWYRRVMGKEIKFLLHFVKESKQDESGMPNNRFLAERTGGTYSTLKVQPAELEDSGVYFCASSQERYQPQHFGDGTRLSIL.